The 21 T cell receptor beta chains reported below all come from one sample, sequenced in a study of T cell repertoires in cytomegalovirus infection. For these TCRs, the target antigens are not known. One entry per CDR3 protein results from TCRdb running MiXCR on the reads. Of 650,000 to 850,000 distinct CDR3 sequences listed, 25% to 30% were seen once; the top ten hold around 12%. This sample comprised cultured CD8+ T cells from PBMCs, obtained from culture after CMV antigen stimulation. The receptor source for this set is a human donor in good health (CMV status not recorded). Some clones in this sample may be carry-over from other donors' samples.

The chain has TRBV11-2 and TRBJ2-2; 8 positions agree with TRBD1. The V gene end was trimmed by 5 bases and the J gene end by 4 bases; junction bases not matched to a gene: 9. Looked up from germline, CDR1 is SGHAT and CDR2 is FQNNGV. This CDR3 is built from 16 residues. The CDR3 reads CASSPRQGTFTGELFF. For the CDR3, the DNA is TGTGCCAGCAGCCCCCGACAGGGGACCTTCACCGGGGAGCTGTTTTTT.

V and J are TRBV6-5 and TRBJ2-2; TRBD2 might be the D (6 bases). The ends were cut back, 2 bases at V and 7 bases at J, with 8 bases in the middle. This CDR3 is 13 amino acids long. The germline V gene encodes CDR1 MNHEY and CDR2 SVGAGI. As DNA, the CDR3 is TGTGCCAGCAGTTACATGGGACTCGGGGAGCTGTTTTTT. Protein: CASSYMGLGELFF.

This chain links TRBV2 with TRBJ1-1; TRBD1 matches 7 bases. Germline V gene sequence: CDR1 SNHLY, CDR2 FYNNEI. The CDR3 is made up of 15 amino acids. Germline trimming cut 7 bases from V and 3 bases from J; bases unmatched to any gene: 11. CDR3 sequence: CASTSNTGVDTEAFF. The CDR3 nucleotides are TGTGCCAGCACTAGCAATACAGGGGTCGACACTGAAGCTTTCTTT. The entire variable domain, with the rest obtained from reference TRBV2 and TRBJ1-1, is as follows: EPEVTQTPSHQVTQMGQEVILRCVPISNHLYFYWYRQILGQKVEFLVSFYNNEISEKSEIFDDQFSVERPDGSNFTLKIRSTKLEDSAMYFCASTSNTGVDTEAFFGQGTRLTVV.

This clonotype was seen only a few times. The V and J genes are TRBV7-9 and TRBJ2-7, with 7 bases aligning to TRBD2. Germline V lookup: CDR1 SEHNR, CDR2 FQNEAQ (reference sequence). CDR3 size: 14 residues. J was trimmed by 4 bases and V by 5 bases; bases with no gene match: 8. CDR3 amino acids: CASSPGWEGYEQYF. In nucleotides, the CDR3 is TGTGCCAGCAGCCCTGGCTGGGAGGGTTACGAGCAGTACTTC. The full variable domain, in which reference TRBV7-9 and TRBJ2-7 provide the parts outside the CDR3, is DTGVSQNPRHKITKRGQNVTFRCDPISEHNRLYWYRQTLGQGPEFLTYFQNEAQLEKSRLLSDRFSAERPKGSFSTLEIQRTEQGDSAMYLCASSPGWEGYEQYFGPGTRLTVT.

V is TRBV10-3 and J is TRBJ2-6, with D unclear. Trimming stripped 3 bases from V and 0 bases from J, with 3 bases between. The V gene's germline CDR1 is ENHRY and CDR2 SYGVKD. The CDR3 totals 14 residues. The CDR3 bases are TGTGCCATCAGTGACGGCTCTGGGGCCAACGTCCTGACTTTC. It translates to CAISDGSGANVLTF.

This rearrangement joins TRBV6-5 to TRBJ1-1; weak D call: TRBD1 (5 bases). The CDR3 length is 15 residues. Germline V gene lookup returns CDR1 MNHEY and CDR2 SVGAGI. V dropped 2 bases and J dropped 0 bases, with 10 bases sitting between them. CDR3 sequence: CASSYEEGMNTEAFF. As DNA, the CDR3 is TGTGCCAGCAGTTACGAAGAGGGGATGAACACTGAAGCTTTCTTT.

The rearrangement joins TRBV6-1 to TRBJ2-1; D gene uncertain. CDR3 length: 13 residues. Trimming stripped 2 bases from V and 3 bases from J, with 5 bases between. Germline CDR1 MNHNS, CDR2 SASEGT. The CDR3 region has the DNA TGTGCCAGCAGTGAACGGAACTACAATGAGCAGTTCTTC. It translates to CASSERNYNEQFF.

The rearrangement joins TRBV7-6 to TRBJ2-1; TRBD1 is a possible D gene (5 bases). V was cut by 6 bases and J by 7 bases, with 10 bases left in between. Germline-derived CDR1 and CDR2 are SGHVS and FNYEAQ. The CDR3 length is 12 residues. The CDR3 coding sequence is TGTGCCAGCAGGATGACAGATAATGAGCAGTTCTTC. Amino acids: CASRMTDNEQFF.

The rearrangement uses TRBV7-2 and TRBJ2-3; 7 bases map to TRBD2. The CDR3 covers 16 residues. The V gene end was trimmed by 0 bases and the J gene end by 4 bases; junction bases not matched to a gene: 7. The germline V gene encodes CDR1 SGHTA and CDR2 FQGNSA. For the CDR3, the DNA is TGTGCCAGCAGCTTAGCCTGGACTAGTGGGGCAGATACGCAGTATTTT. It yields the protein CASSLAWTSGADTQYF. The variable domain in full, with the rest retrieved from reference TRBV7-2 and TRBJ2-3, is GAGVSQSPSNKVTEKGKDVELRCDPISGHTALYWYRQSLGQGLEFLIYFQGNSAPDKSGLPSDRFSAERTGGSVSTLTIQRTQQEDSAVYLCASSLAWTSGADTQYFGPGTRLTVL.

V and J are TRBV12-3 or TRBV12-4 and TRBJ1-1, with 10 bases lining up with TRBD1. With 6 bases clipped from V and 1 base from J, the junction kept 2 bases outside the gene matches. The CDR3 contains 14 residues. As DNA, the CDR3 is TGTGCCAGCAGGGGACAGGGGCGGAACACTGAAGCTTTCTTT. This gives the protein CASRGQGRNTEAFF.

This clonotype was picked up a small number of times. The rearrangement uses TRBV7-3 and TRBJ1-2, with unresolved D. Looked up from germline, CDR1 is SGHTA and CDR2 is FQGTGA. The CDR3 length is 14 residues. Trimming left V 3 bases short and J 8 bases short, with 16 bases between. The CDR3 reads CASSFNGGLRGYTF. CDR3 in DNA: TGTGCCAGCAGCTTCAACGGAGGGCTCCGGGGCTACACCTTC.

The V gene is TRBV5-8, the J gene TRBJ1-6; D remains ambiguous. V was shortened by 0 bases and J by 6 bases, with 10 bases between the two germline ends. Germline loops: CDR1 SGHTS, CDR2 YDEGEE. This CDR3 is 15 amino acids long. The CDR3 DNA reads as TGTGCCAGCAGCTTGGCGGGGAAGCTTAATTCACCCCTCCACTTT. This translates into CASSLAGKLNSPLHF.

The CDR3 spells CASSGGVPEAFF. CDR3 in DNA: TGTGCCAGCAGCGGTGGGGTCCCCGAAGCTTTCTTT. The chain uses TRBV7-9 and TRBJ1-1, with D hard to call. Per the germline V gene, CDR1 is SEHNR and CDR2 is FQNEAQ (reference sequence). The CDR3 covers 12 residues. V was pared by 5 bases and J by 8 bases, with 12 bases between.

This clonotype was detected a few times. The chain carries TRBV6-7 and TRBJ1-1, with D unclear. TRBV6-7 is filed as an ORF, its function uncertain. The CDR3 has 12 residues. The germline V and J ends were trimmed by 9 bases and 3 bases, with 11 bases remaining between them. DNA of the CDR3: TGTGCCAGTCCCGCTTTGGACACTGAAGCTTTCTTT. Protein: CASPALDTEAFF.

This clonotype has only a few counts. The chain has TRBV6-2 or TRBV6-3 and TRBJ1-2, with TRBD1 matching over 8 bases. CDR1 and CDR2 from the germline V gene are MNHEY and SVGEGT. V lost 0 bases, J lost 7 bases, and 16 bases stayed unmatched. The CDR3 loop spans 18 amino acids. The CDR3 loop is CASSYSPSVHDRGTGYTF. The DNA for the CDR3 is TGTGCCAGCAGTTACTCTCCGAGCGTCCACGACAGGGGAACTGGCTACACCTTC.

The chain employs TRBV15 and TRBJ2-1, with 7 bases fitting TRBD1. The V and J ends lost 8 bases and 3 bases, in that order; junction bases with no gene match: 4. CDR3 size: 13 residues. Germline CDR1 reads LNHNV; CDR2 reads YYDKDF (reference sequence). The CDR3 region has the DNA TGTGCCACCCGCCGGGACAGCTACAATGAGCAGTTCTTC. Its protein is CATRRDSYNEQFF.

The chain carries TRBV7-9 and TRBJ2-7, with 13 bases that match TRBD2. J lost 6 bases, V lost 3 bases, and 8 bases had no gene match. Germline-derived CDR1 and CDR2 are SEHNR and FQNEAQ (reference sequence). CDR3 size: 16 residues. The CDR3 here is CASSFPPGLAGREQYF. CDR3 sequence (DNA): TGTGCCAGCAGCTTCCCCCCGGGACTAGCGGGGCGCGAGCAGTACTTC.

The rearrangement links TRBV9 to TRBJ1-1, with TRBD1 matching over 8 bases. The CDR3 covers 18 residues. Germline CDR1 reads SGDLS; CDR2 reads YYNGEE. Unmatched junction bases numbered 20, after V lost 6 bases and J lost 4 bases. CDR3 DNA: TGTGCCAGCAACAATAACCCCTCCGAAGACAGGGGAGGCACTGAAGCTTTCTTT. This codes for CASNNNPSEDRGGTEAFF. Full variable domain (outside the CDR3, taken from reference TRBV9 and TRBJ1-1): DSGVTQTPKHLITATGQRVTLRCSPRSGDLSVYWYQQSLDQGLQFLIQYYNGEERAKGNILERFSAQQFPDLHSELNLSSLELGDSALYFCASNNNPSEDRGGTEAFFGQGTRLTVV.

The genes are TRBV7-2 and TRBJ2-7; 8 positions agree with TRBD2. Germline V gives CDR1 SGHTA, CDR2 FQGNSA. The CDR3 length is 14 residues. Losses at the gene ends were 4 bases for V and 1 base for J; bases not matched to a gene: 3. DNA of the CDR3: TGTGCCAGCAGCTCGACGGGGGGGTCCTACGAGCAGTACGTC. Its protein is CASSSTGGSYEQYV.

Only a few counts were recorded for this clonotype. This rearrangement joins TRBV19 to TRBJ2-4; maybe TRBD2 (5 bases). The V end was cut by 5 bases, the J end by 3 bases, with 14 bases between. CDR3 length: 15 residues. Germline assignment: CDR1 LNHDA and CDR2 SQIVND (reference sequence). CDR3 bases: TGTGCCAGTAGTGGAGGTGTATCCGTCAAAAACATTCAGTACTTC. This sequence encodes CASSGGVSVKNIQYF. Full variable domain (rest looked up from reference TRBV19 and TRBJ2-4): DGGITQSPKYLFRKEGQNVTLSCEQNLNHDAMYWYRQDPGQGLRLIYYSQIVNDFQKGDIAEGYSVSREKKESFPLTVTSAQKNPTAFYLCASSGGVSVKNIQYFGAGTRLSVL.

This clonotype appeared a few times. This chain connects TRBV6-5 to TRBJ1-3; D unresolved. Trimming stripped 2 bases from V and 2 bases from J, with 13 bases between. The CDR3 totals 16 residues. CDR1 and CDR2 (germline): MNHEY, SVGAGI. The CDR3 sequence is CASSYGAAVPGNTIYF. CDR3 nucleotides: TGTGCCAGCAGTTACGGAGCCGCAGTTCCTGGAAACACCATATATTTT.